Each of the 9 T cell receptor beta chains below was sequenced from the same sample in a study of CD8+CD57+ T cells in acquired aplastic anemia. Those patients picked for sequencing had displayed CD8+CD57+ cell expansion on flow cytometry. The template used for profiling TCR beta VDJ and CDR3 was genomic DNA. TCRdb used MiXCR to reprocess the reads, holding one entry per CDR3 protein. The sample records 80,000 to 100,000 distinct CDR3 sequences, roughly two thirds being singletons. Source material: sorted CD4+, CD8+, or CD8+CD57+ T cells (not recorded which) from PBMCs. These TCRs come from a human donor with aplastic anemia.

On this clonotype: Germline is not matched at one junction end, which may reflect a read error. V usage is TRBV10-3 and J usage is TRBJ1-2; D is unresolved. This CDR3 region has 13 residues. Germline CDR1 is ENHRY and CDR2 is SYGVKD. The CDR3 loop reads CAISDARAYGYTF. In nucleotides, the CDR3 is TGCGCCATCAGTGATGCGCGGGCCTATGGCTACACCTTC.

V is TRBV10-3 and J is TRBJ2-1, with unresolved D. CDR1 is ENHRY, CDR2 SYGVKD, per germline. The CDR3 sequence is 15 residues long. V was trimmed by 4 bases and J by 0 bases, leaving 10 bases between them. The CDR3 sequence is CAISGIESSYNEQFF. CDR3 DNA sequence: TGTGCCATCAGTGGAATAGAGAGCTCCTACAATGAGCAGTTCTTC.

The V gene is TRBV5-1, the J gene TRBJ1-1; 8 bases align to TRBD1. Germline values: CDR1 SGHRS, CDR2 YFSETQ. The CDR3 loop spans 16 amino acids. The junction had 6 bases not matched to a gene; V was cut back by 2 bases and J by 0 bases. The CDR3 DNA reads TGCGCCAGCAGCTTCGCCTCGGGACAGGTGAACACTGAAGCTTTCTTT. It encodes CASSFASGQVNTEAFF.

This clonotype has a count of ten or more. The J gene is TRBJ1-2, the V gene TRBV5-4, with 7 bases that match TRBD1. Trimming took 4 bases from V and 5 from J; bases not matched to a gene: 8. The CDR3 extends over 14 amino acids. Germline values: CDR1 SGHNT, CDR2 YYREEE (reference sequence). The CDR3 DNA reads TGTGCCAGCAGCCCGCGACAGGGTGTTTATGGCTACACCTTC. Encoded protein: CASSPRQGVYGYTF.

The V call is TRBV27, the J call TRBJ2-1; 11 bases match TRBD2. The germline V gene encodes CDR1 MNHEY and CDR2 SMNVEV (reference sequence). The CDR3 has 16 amino acids. V lost 3 bases and J lost 6; bases outside the gene matches: 7. In DNA, the CDR3 is TGTGCCAGCAGTTTCGGGACTAGCGGAGATCGCAATGAGCAGTTCTTC. It is translated as CASSFGTSGDRNEQFF.

The chain combines TRBV2 with TRBJ1-5, with D uncertain. V lost 3 bases, J lost 0 bases, and 6 bases lay in between. CDR1 and CDR2 from the germline V gene are SNHLY and FYNNEI. This CDR3 spans 14 amino acids. CDR3 region: CASSDLNSNQPQHF. The DNA of the CDR3 is TGTGCCAGCAGTGATCTGAATAGCAATCAGCCCCAGCATTTT.

In its sample, this clonotype was seen a few times. The chain uses TRBV6-4 and TRBJ1-6, with D hard to call. Trimming took off 6 bases at V and 7 bases at J, with 10 bases between the two ends. The germline CDR1 and CDR2 sequences are MRHNA and SNTAGT. CDR3 length equals 13 residues. The CDR3 loop is CASSPEGNSPLHF. CDR3 DNA: TGTGCCAGCAGCCCCGAGGGAAATTCACCCCTCCACTTT.

As for this clonotype: Germline and junction disagree at one end, which may indicate a read error. The chain recombines TRBV20-1 with TRBJ2-3, with 9 positions matching TRBD1. The CDR3 sequence is 13 residues long. Germline loops: CDR1 DFQATT, CDR2 SNEGSKA (reference sequence). The CDR3 loop reads CGAADRGTDTQYF. The CDR3 DNA follows: TGCGGTGCTGCGGACAGGGGAACAGATACGCAGTATTTT.

This chain links TRBV20-1 with TRBJ2-5; a possible D gene is TRBD2 (6 bases). From germline, CDR1 is DFQATT and CDR2 SNEGSKA (reference sequence). The ends were cut back, 1 base at V and 2 bases at J, with 8 bases in the middle. The CDR3 is 13 amino acids. Here the CDR3 reads CSARGGGQETQYF. CDR3 nucleotide sequence: TGCAGTGCTAGAGGTGGGGGGCAAGAGACCCAGTACTTC.